Below, one T cell receptor beta chain is given with its context. This entry comes from a study of blood T cell repertoires in COVID-19. Per the study methods: Estimation of nucleated cell counts relied on the amplification of reference gene primers. Measured with immunoSEQ multiplex PCR; TCRdb has only the in-frame clones, and not every one. The V and J calls and clone size come from that table; D and trimming were worked out from the DNA. The profile shows approximately 100,000 clones, 85% of them singletons. Trimming removed 4 bases from V and 4 bases from J; junction bases left unmatched: 9. This CDR3 is built from 16 residues. In germline, CDR1 is MDHEN, CDR2 SYDVKM.

The chain joins TRBV28 to TRBJ1-4, with 7 bases matching TRBD1. The material sequenced was peripheral blood. The TCR was taken from a woman between 70 and 85 years old with active or convalescent COVID-19. CDR3 coding DNA: TGTGCCAGCAGTTCCACAGGGGCCCTTGATAATGAAAAACTGTTTTTT. This gives the protein CASSSTGALDNEKLFF.